Given below is one T cell receptor beta chain in context. Its antigen is unidentified. TCRdb keeps only in-frame clones here, not all; method: immunoSEQ multiplex PCR. The table has over 110,000 clones, 85% to 95% seen once. V dropped 3 bases and J dropped 4; count of bases not matched to a gene: 9. This CDR3 is 16 amino acids long. Germline V gene data show CDR1 as SGHRS and CDR2 as YFSETQ. These data originate in a study of T cell responses to AZD1222 COVID-19 vaccine. Study-wide results and limits: Clonal diversity was possibly underestimated; the donors were predominantly white British and more often female. The study found Spike-specific TCR breadth and depth rose after two AZD1222 doses.

The chain couples TRBV5-1 to TRBJ2-1; TRBD2 agrees at 8 bases. The specimen comprised peripheral blood, sampled on day 0 of AZD1222 vaccination. The receptor comes from an adult in good health. DNA for the CDR3: TGCGCCAGCAGCTCCCACCCGGGACTAGAGTACAATGAGCAGTTCTTC. Protein: CASSSHPGLEYNEQFF.